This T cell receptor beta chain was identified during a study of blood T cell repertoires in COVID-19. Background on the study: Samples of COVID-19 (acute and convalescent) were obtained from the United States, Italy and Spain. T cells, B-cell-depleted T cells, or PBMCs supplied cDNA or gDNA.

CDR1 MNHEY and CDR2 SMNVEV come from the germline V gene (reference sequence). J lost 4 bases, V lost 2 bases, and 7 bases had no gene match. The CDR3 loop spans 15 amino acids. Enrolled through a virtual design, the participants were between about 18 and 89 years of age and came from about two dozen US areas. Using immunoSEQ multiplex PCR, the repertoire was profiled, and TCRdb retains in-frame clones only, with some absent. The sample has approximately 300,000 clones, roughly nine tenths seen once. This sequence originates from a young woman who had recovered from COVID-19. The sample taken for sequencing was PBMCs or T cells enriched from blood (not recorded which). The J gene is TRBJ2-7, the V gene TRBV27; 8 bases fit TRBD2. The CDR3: CASSLTSGNGYEQYF. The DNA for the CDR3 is TGTGCCAGCAGTTTAACTAGCGGAAACGGTTACGAGCAGTACTTC.